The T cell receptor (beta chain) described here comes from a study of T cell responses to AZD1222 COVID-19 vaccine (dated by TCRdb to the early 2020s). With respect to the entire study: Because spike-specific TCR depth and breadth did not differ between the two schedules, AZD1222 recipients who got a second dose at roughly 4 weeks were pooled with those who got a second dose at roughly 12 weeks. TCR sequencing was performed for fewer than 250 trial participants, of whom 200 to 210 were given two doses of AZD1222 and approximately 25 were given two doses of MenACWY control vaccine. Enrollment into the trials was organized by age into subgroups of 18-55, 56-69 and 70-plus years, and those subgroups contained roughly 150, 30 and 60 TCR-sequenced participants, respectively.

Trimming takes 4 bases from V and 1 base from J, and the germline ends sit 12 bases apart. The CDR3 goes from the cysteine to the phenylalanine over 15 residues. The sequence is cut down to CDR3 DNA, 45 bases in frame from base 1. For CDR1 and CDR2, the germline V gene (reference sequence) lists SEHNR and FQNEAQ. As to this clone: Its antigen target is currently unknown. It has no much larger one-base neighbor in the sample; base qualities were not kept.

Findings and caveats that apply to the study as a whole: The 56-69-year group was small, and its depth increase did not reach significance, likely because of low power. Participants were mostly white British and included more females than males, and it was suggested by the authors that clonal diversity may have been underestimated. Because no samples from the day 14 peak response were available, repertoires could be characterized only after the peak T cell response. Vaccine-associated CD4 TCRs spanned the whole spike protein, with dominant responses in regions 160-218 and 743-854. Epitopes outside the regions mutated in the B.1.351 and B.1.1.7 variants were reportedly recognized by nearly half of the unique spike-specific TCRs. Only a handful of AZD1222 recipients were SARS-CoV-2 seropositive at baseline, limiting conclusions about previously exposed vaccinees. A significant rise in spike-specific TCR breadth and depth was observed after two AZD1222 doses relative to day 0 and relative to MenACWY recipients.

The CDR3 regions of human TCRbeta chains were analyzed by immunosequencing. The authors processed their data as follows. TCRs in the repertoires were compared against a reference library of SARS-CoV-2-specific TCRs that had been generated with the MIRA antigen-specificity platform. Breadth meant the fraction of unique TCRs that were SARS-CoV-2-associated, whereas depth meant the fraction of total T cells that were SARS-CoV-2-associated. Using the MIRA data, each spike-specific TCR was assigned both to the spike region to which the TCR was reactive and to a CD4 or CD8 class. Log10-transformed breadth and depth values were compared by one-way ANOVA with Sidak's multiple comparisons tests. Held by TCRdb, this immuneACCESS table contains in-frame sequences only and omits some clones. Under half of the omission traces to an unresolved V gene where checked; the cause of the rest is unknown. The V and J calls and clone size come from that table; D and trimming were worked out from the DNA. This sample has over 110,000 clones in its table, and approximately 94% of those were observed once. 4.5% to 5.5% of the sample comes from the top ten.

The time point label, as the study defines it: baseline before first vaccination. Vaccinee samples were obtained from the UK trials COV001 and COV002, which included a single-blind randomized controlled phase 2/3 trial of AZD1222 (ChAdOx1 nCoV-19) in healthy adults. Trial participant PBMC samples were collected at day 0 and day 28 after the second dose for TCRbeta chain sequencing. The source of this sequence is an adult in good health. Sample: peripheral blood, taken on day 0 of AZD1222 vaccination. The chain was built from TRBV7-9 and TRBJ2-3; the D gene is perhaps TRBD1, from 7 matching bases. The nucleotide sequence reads TGTGCCAGCAGCTCAGGGGGGCGAGGCACAGATACGCAGTATTTT. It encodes CASSSGGRGTDTQYF.